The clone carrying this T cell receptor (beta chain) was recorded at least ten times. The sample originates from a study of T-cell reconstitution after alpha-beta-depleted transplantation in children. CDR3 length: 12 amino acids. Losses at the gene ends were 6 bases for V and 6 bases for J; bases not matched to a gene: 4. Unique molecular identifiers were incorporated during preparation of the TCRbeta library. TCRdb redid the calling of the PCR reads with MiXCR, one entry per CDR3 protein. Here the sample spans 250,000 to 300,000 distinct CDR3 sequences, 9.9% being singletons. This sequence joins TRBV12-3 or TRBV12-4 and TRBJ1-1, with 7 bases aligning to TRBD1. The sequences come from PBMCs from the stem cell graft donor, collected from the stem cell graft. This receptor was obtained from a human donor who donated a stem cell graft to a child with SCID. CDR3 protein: CASRTGFAEAFF. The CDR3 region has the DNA TGTGCCAGCAGGACAGGGTTCGCTGAAGCTTTCTTT.